One and the same sample provided the 4 T cell receptor beta chains below, sequenced in a study of shared clonotypes between healthy human individuals. TCRdb's table, derived via immunoSEQ multiplex PCR, lists solely in-frame clones and lacks some. The sample has 450,000 to 500,000 clones, less than 80% seen once. Specimen: PBMCs. The receptor source for this set is a middle-aged woman in good health. Some clones in this sample may be carry-over from other donors' samples.

This sequence joins TRBV28 and TRBJ2-2; 9 nucleotides line up with TRBD2. V lost 7 bases and J lost 2; bases outside the gene matches: 2. CDR1 and CDR2 from the germline V gene are MDHEN and SYDVKM. This CDR3 is built from 14 residues. The CDR3 is CASILAGNTGELFF. The CDR3 nucleotides read TGTGCCAGCATCCTAGCGGGAAACACCGGGGAGCTGTTTTTT.

The chain is built from TRBV30 and TRBJ2-2, with 11 bases aligning to TRBD1. The CDR3 sequence is 16 residues long. V gave up 1 base and J gave up 5 bases; unmatched junction bases: 6. Germline V gene sequence: CDR1 GTSNPN, CDR2 SVGIG (reference sequence). The CDR3 nucleotides are TGTGCCTGGAGTGCGCGGGACAGGGGGTATACCGGGGAGCTGTTTTTT. Protein product: CAWSARDRGYTGELFF.

The chain joins TRBV28 to TRBJ2-2; the match to TRBD2 covers 14 bases. V was clipped by 6 bases and J by 7 bases; unmatched bases: 7. CDR1 MDHEN and CDR2 SYDVKM come from the germline V gene. The CDR3 has 16 amino acids. The CDR3 here is CASSLGLAGGGGELFF. Here the CDR3 DNA reads TGTGCCAGCAGCCTAGGACTAGCGGGAGGCGGCGGGGAGCTGTTTTTT.

This chain uses TRBV18 with TRBJ2-1, with D perhaps TRBD1 (6 bases). Trimming took off 5 bases at V and 5 bases at J, with 16 bases between the two ends. The CDR3 extends over 15 amino acids. Germline loops: CDR1 KGHSH, CDR2 LQKENI. The CDR3 protein is CASSSAQGFNNEQFF. The CDR3 DNA sequence: TGTGCCAGCTCATCCGCGCAGGGGTTTAACAATGAGCAGTTCTTC.